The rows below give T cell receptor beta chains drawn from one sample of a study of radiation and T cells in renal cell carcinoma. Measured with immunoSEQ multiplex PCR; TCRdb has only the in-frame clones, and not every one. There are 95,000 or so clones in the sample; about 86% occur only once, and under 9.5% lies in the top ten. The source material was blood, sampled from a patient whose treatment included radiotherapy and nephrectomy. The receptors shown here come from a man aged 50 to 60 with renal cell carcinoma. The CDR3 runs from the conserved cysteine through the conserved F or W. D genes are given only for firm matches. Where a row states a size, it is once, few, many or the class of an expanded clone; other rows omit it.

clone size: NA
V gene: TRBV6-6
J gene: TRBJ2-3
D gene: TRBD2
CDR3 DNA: TGTGCCAGCAGGTATAGCGGGAGGATTGCAGATACGCAGTATTTT
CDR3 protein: CASRYSGRIADTQYF

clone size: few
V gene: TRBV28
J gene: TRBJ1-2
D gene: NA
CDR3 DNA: TGTGCCAGCAGTTTAGACTTGAACTATGGCTACACCTTC
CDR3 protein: CASSLDLNYGYTF

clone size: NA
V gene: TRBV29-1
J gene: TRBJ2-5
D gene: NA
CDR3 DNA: TGCAGCGTTTCCGGAGGACAGAGTGCCTTCGGGACCCAGTACTTC
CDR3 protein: CSVSGGQSAFGTQYF

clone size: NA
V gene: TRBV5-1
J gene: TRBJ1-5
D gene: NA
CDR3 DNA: TGCGCCAGCAGCTTGGTGGCCGAGACGTCTAATCAGCCCCAGCATTTT
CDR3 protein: CASSLVAETSNQPQHF

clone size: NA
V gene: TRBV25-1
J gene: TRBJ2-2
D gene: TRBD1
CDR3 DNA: TGTGCCAGCAGTGAGGGACAGGGAAACACCGGGGAGCTGTTTTTT
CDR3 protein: CASSEGQGNTGELFF

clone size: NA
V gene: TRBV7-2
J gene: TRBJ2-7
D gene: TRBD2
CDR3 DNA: TGTGCCAGCAGCTTCGGCGGGACTAGCGTCTACGAGCAGTACTTC
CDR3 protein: CASSFGGTSVYEQYF

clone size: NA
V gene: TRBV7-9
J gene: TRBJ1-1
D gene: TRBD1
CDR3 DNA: TGTGCCAGCAGCTTAACCTTACAGGGGCAACGAAACACTGAAGCTTTCTTT
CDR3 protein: CASSLTLQGQRNTEAFF

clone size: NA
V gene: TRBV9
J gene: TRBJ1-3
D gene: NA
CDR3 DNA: TGTGCCAGCAGCGTGTTCTTGGGAAACACCATATATTTT
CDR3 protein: CASSVFLGNTIYF

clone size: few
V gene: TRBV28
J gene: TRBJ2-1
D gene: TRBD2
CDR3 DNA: TGTGCCAGCAGTTTTCTAACGGGAGGATACAATGAGCAGTTCTTC
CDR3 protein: CASSFLTGGYNEQFF

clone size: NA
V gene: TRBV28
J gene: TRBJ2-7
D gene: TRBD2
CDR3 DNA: TGTGCCAGCAGATTTCCACTAGCGGGAGTCGAGCAGTACTTC
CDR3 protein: CASRFPLAGVEQYF

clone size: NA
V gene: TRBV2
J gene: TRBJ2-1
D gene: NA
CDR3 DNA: TGTGCCAGCAGTGAACAGGGCTCCTACAATGAGCAGTTCTTC
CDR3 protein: CASSEQGSYNEQFF

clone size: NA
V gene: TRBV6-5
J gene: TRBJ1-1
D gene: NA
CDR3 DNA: TGTGCCAGCAGTTATAAAAGGATGAACACTGAAGCTTTCTTT
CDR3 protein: CASSYKRMNTEAFF

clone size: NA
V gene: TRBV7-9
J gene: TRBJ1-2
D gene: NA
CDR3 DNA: TGTGCCAGCAGCTTAGAATTTAGGAACTATGGCTACACCTTC
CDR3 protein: CASSLEFRNYGYTF

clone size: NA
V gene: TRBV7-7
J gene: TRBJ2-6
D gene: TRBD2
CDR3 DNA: TGTGCTAGCAGCCCTCGGGGGGCTGGGGCCAACGTCCTGACTTTC
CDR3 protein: CASSPRGAGANVLTF

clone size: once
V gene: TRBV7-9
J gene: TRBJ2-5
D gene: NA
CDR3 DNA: TGTGCCAGCAGCTTGGCAGGAGAGACCCAGTACTTC
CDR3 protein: CASSLAGETQYF

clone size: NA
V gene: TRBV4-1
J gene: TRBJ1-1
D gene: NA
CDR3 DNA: TGCGCCAGCAGCCAAGATTGGACATCAGACGTTATCACTGAAGCTTTCTTT
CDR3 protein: CASSQDWTSDVITEAFF

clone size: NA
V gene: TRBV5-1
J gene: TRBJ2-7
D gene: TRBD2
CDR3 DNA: TGCGCCAGCAGCCACGGGACTAGCGGGAGGGCCCGCCCCTACGAGCAGTACTTC
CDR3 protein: CASSHGTSGRARPYEQYF

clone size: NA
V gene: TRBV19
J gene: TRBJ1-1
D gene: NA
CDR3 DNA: TGTGCCAGTAGTGTAACCCCTTCCCGTCAGGGGTTCGTCACTGAAGCTTTCTTT
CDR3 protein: CASSVTPSRQGFVTEAFF

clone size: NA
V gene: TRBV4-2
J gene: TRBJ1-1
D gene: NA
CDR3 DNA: TGTGCCAGCAGCCGTGGTGTCGAGAACACTGAAGCTTTCTTT
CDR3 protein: CASSRGVENTEAFF

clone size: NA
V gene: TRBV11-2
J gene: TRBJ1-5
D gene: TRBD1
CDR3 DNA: TGTGCCAGCAGCTTAGACAGGGGGCAGCCCCAGCATTTT
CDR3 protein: CASSLDRGQPQHF

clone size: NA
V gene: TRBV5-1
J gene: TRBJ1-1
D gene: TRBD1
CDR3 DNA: TGCGCCAGCAGCGGGCCTACAGGGGCGGAAACTGAAGCTTTCTTT
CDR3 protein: CASSGPTGAETEAFF

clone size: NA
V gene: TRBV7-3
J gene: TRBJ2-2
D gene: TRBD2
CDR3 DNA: TGTGCCAGCAGCTTTTCCAGCGGGAGGACCGGGGAGCTGTTTTTT
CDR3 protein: CASSFSSGRTGELFF